Listed here are 24 T cell receptor beta chains from one sample, sequenced in a study of cytomegalovirus exposure and HLA in healthy donors. The study ran its PCR with 60 Vbeta and 13 Jbeta primers. Libraries were prepared by immunoSEQ multiplex PCR; TCRdb keeps only in-frame clonotypes and omits some of them. The table lists fewer than 130,000 clones, roughly 69% of them singletons. Material for sequencing was PBMCs. These receptors were obtained from a man aged 25 to 45 in good health and CMV-seropositive.

J is TRBJ2-1 and V is TRBV4-1, with 14 bases fitting TRBD2. The V and J ends lost 3 bases and 7 bases, in that order; junction bases with no gene match: 8. This CDR3 has 17 amino acids. Germline CDR1 and CDR2: MGHRA and YSYEKL. The CDR3 nucleotides are TGCGCCAGCAGCCACCCGACTAGCGGGGGGGCCGCAAATGAGCAGTTCTTC. Translated, it gives CASSHPTSGGAANEQFF.

The rearrangement uses TRBV27 and TRBJ2-2, with D hard to call. In germline, CDR1 is MNHEY, CDR2 SMNVEV (reference sequence). Trimming cost V 4 bases and J 1 base, with 4 bases left between them. This CDR3 has 13 residues. CDR3 DNA: TGTGCCAGCAGTTCATGGAACACCGGGGAGCTGTTTTTT. Amino acids: CASSSWNTGELFF.

J is TRBJ2-5 and V is TRBV9; tentative D call: TRBD2 (7 bases). The CDR3 loop spans 16 amino acids. Germline-derived CDR1 and CDR2 are SGDLS and YYNGEE. Deletions cut 1 base from V and 2 bases from J, with 15 bases between. In DNA form, the CDR3 reads TGTGCCAGCAGCGTACTGGGAGCGGGGACACAAGAGACCCAGTACTTC. Encoded protein: CASSVLGAGTQETQYF.

V usage is TRBV25-1 and J usage is TRBJ2-7; 7 nucleotides agree with TRBD1. Unmatched junction bases numbered 15, after V lost 3 bases and J lost 4 bases. This CDR3 is built from 17 residues. Per the germline V gene, CDR1 is MGHDK and CDR2 is SYGVNS. The CDR3 here is CASSDLPTGVSLYEQYF. As DNA, the CDR3 is TGTGCCAGCAGTGACCTCCCCACAGGGGTCAGCTTATACGAGCAGTACTTC.

J is TRBJ1-1 and V is TRBV5-4; D unresolved. Trimming took off 3 bases at V and 11 bases at J, with 14 bases between the two ends. CDR3 length: 12 amino acids. Germline V gene sequence: CDR1 SGHNT, CDR2 YYREEE (reference sequence). In DNA form, the CDR3 reads TGTGCCAGCAGCTCCGGAGATGGAATGGCTTTCTTT. Translating gives CASSSGDGMAFF.

The CDR3: CASSTTGYANTEAFF. The CDR3 coding sequence is TGTGCCAGTAGCACGACAGGGTATGCGAACACTGAAGCTTTCTTT. The rearrangement uses TRBV19 and TRBJ1-1; 7 positions match TRBD1. This CDR3 has 15 amino acids. From germline, CDR1 is LNHDA and CDR2 SQIVND (reference sequence). Trimming removed 6 bases from V and 1 base from J; junction bases left unmatched: 8.

The DNA for the CDR3 is TGTGCCAGCAGCCCCCCTGTGAACAGGGGGGGTTACGAGCAGTACTTC. Translating it yields CASSPPVNRGGYEQYF. The chain has TRBV7-9 and TRBJ2-7, with D possibly being TRBD1 (8 bases). This CDR3 is 16 amino acids long. Germline CDR1 reads SEHNR; CDR2 reads FQNEAQ (reference sequence). With 5 bases removed from V and 4 bases from J, the gap between germline ends came to 21 bases.

This rearrangement joins TRBV5-1 to TRBJ2-1; 9 bases line up with TRBD2. CDR1 and CDR2 from the germline V gene are SGHRS and YFSETQ. The J segment lost 2 bases and the V segment lost 0 bases, leaving 0 bases of the junction unmatched. The CDR3 spans 15 residues. CDR3 nucleotide sequence: TGCGCCAGCAGCTTGGCTAGCGGGGCCTACAATGAGCAGTTCTTC. Its translation: CASSLASGAYNEQFF.

The chain has TRBV5-5 and TRBJ1-5; the D is unclear. CDR1 is SGHKS, CDR2 YYEKEE, per germline (reference sequence). V dropped 3 bases and J dropped 4 bases, with 11 bases sitting between them. There are 14 residues in the CDR3. CDR3 region: CASSSGRGNQPQHF. CDR3 coding DNA: TGTGCCAGCAGCTCCGGCCGGGGAAATCAGCCCCAGCATTTT.

Notes on this clone: In the same sample, other DNA sequences code for this CDR3. The chain joins TRBV29-1 to TRBJ2-3, with D perhaps matching TRBD1 (5 bases). This CDR3 region has 13 residues. Between the trimmed V and J ends, which lost 3 bases and 1 base, there was a span of 8 bases. Germline CDR1 reads SQVTM; CDR2 reads ANQGSEA. This CDR3 is CSVDRAGTDTQYF. The CDR3 DNA follows: TGCAGCGTTGACAGGGCCGGCACAGATACGCAGTATTTT.

V is TRBV6-6 and J is TRBJ2-4; 7 bases agree with TRBD1. The CDR3 has 14 residues. J gave up 4 bases and V 10 bases, and 10 bases lay outside the gene matches. Germline loops: CDR1 MNHNY, CDR2 SVGAGI (reference sequence). CDR3 region: CATLPGQAKNIQYF. The CDR3 bases are TGTGCCACCCTGCCCGGACAGGCAAAAAACATTCAGTACTTC.

This clone was seen only a few times. The chain couples TRBV15 to TRBJ1-3; no clear D. Looked up from germline, CDR1 is LNHNV and CDR2 is YYDKDF (reference sequence). CDR3 length equals 14 residues. The ends were cut back, 0 bases at V and 2 bases at J, with 5 bases in the middle. The CDR3 spells CATSRDRAGNTIYF. As DNA, the CDR3 is TGTGCCACCAGCAGAGATCGGGCTGGAAACACCATATATTTT.

The chain uses TRBV5-5 and TRBJ1-3, with D possibly TRBD1 on 5 matching bases. V was trimmed by 6 bases and J by 0 bases, leaving 16 bases between them. Germline CDR1 SGHKS, CDR2 YYEKEE (reference sequence). The CDR3 loop spans 16 amino acids. The CDR3 DNA follows: TGTGCCAGCACCACAGGCTCGGGGGGCTCTGGAAACACCATATATTTT. Amino acids: CASTTGSGGSGNTIYF.

The chain has TRBV7-2 and TRBJ2-3; D possibly corresponds to TRBD2 (8 bases). Trimming removed 2 bases at V and 1 base at J, with 13 bases between. CDR3 length: 16 residues. Germline CDR1 reads SGHTA; CDR2 reads FQGNSA. CDR3 loop: CASSLLAGTGTDTQYF. CDR3 coding DNA: TGTGCCAGCAGCTTATTAGCGGGGACAGGCACAGATACGCAGTATTTT.

This rearrangement joins TRBV7-2 to TRBJ2-5, with D maybe TRBD2 (6 bases). Germline V gene lookup returns CDR1 SGHTA and CDR2 FQGNSA. The CDR3 is 13 residues long. Trimming removed 3 bases at V and 5 bases at J, with 10 bases between. The CDR3 DNA reads as TGTGCCAGCAGCTTGGGCCTAGCGGAGACCCAGTACTTC. Translated: CASSLGLAETQYF.

This sequence joins TRBV2 and TRBJ1-2, with D tentatively TRBD1 (5 bases). The V end was cut by 3 bases, the J end by 5 bases, with 7 bases between. The CDR3 sequence is 12 residues long. Germline V gives CDR1 SNHLY, CDR2 FYNNEI. In nucleotides, the CDR3 is TGTGCCAGCAGTGAGGAGGGGTATGGCTACACCTTC. Translated, it gives CASSEEGYGYTF.

The gene calls are TRBV27 and TRBJ2-7; D remains ambiguous. Trimming cost V 3 bases and J 0 bases, with 6 bases left between them. Germline assignment: CDR1 MNHEY and CDR2 SMNVEV (reference sequence). The CDR3 length is 13 residues. The CDR3 nucleotides are TGTGCCAGCAGTTTCGCAGTCTCCTACGAGCAGTACTTC. It codes for CASSFAVSYEQYF.

This clone was found a few times. V gene TRBV28 combines with J gene TRBJ1-2; D uncertain. Germline CDR1 reads MDHEN; CDR2 reads SYDVKM. The CDR3 contains 12 residues. V dropped 3 bases and J dropped 5 bases, with 7 bases sitting between them. This CDR3 reads CASSLYPYGYTF. The CDR3 nucleotides read TGTGCCAGCAGTTTGTATCCTTATGGCTACACCTTC.

The V and J genes are TRBV11-3 and TRBJ1-1; 8 bases line up with TRBD1. Looked up from germline, CDR1 is SGHNT and CDR2 is YENEEA. Unmatched junction bases numbered 5, after V lost 2 bases and J lost 6 bases. The CDR3 spans 14 residues. CDR3 coding DNA: TGTGCCAGCAGCTTACCCTTGGGACAGGCTGAAGCTTTCTTT. It encodes CASSLPLGQAEAFF.

The V and J genes are TRBV2 and TRBJ1-5; 8 bases are a match to TRBD1. The CDR3 has 18 amino acids. The ends lost 5 bases at V and 0 bases at J; junction bases unmatched: 12. Germline CDR1 and CDR2: SNHLY and FYNNEI. The CDR3 region is CASSTSEQGVYSNQPQHF. CDR3 sequence (DNA): TGTGCCAGCAGTACCTCAGAACAGGGGGTGTATAGCAATCAGCCCCAGCATTTT.

As for this clone: The same CDR3 arises from other DNA sequences in this sample as well. The genes are TRBV9 and TRBJ2-5; 8 bases fit TRBD2. V was clipped by 4 bases and J by 5 bases; unmatched bases: 4. Per the germline V gene, CDR1 is SGDLS and CDR2 is YYNGEE. The CDR3 covers 13 residues. CDR3 in amino acids: CASSPRGGETQYF. CDR3 bases: TGTGCCAGCAGCCCCCGGGGGGGCGAGACCCAGTACTTC.

This clone was observed a handful of times. The chain recombines TRBV9 with TRBJ2-2; D ambiguous. Germline-derived CDR1 and CDR2 are SGDLS and YYNGEE. This CDR3 has 15 amino acids. Deletions cut 4 bases from V and 2 bases from J, with 12 bases between. The CDR3 here is CASSLRLANTGELFF. The CDR3 coding sequence is TGTGCCAGCAGCCTCCGACTTGCAAACACCGGGGAGCTGTTTTTT.

V is TRBV5-4 and J is TRBJ1-2; 10 positions match TRBD1. Losses at the gene ends were 3 bases for V and 4 bases for J; bases not matched to a gene: 9. CDR3 size: 16 residues. The germline CDR1 and CDR2 sequences are SGHNT and YYREEE (reference sequence). The CDR3 reads CASSSSTGGRAYGYTF. CDR3 DNA sequence: TGTGCCAGCAGCTCCTCGACAGGGGGCCGGGCCTATGGCTACACCTTC.

This clone showed up just a few times. The chain uses TRBV14 and TRBJ1-1; D not certain. This CDR3 spans 16 amino acids. In germline, CDR1 is SGHDN, CDR2 FVKESK. The germline V and J ends were trimmed by 5 bases and 1 base, with 17 bases remaining between them. Here the CDR3 reads CASSSRLSPGNTEAFF. The CDR3 DNA follows: TGTGCCAGCAGCTCACGTCTGTCCCCGGGGAACACTGAAGCTTTCTTT.